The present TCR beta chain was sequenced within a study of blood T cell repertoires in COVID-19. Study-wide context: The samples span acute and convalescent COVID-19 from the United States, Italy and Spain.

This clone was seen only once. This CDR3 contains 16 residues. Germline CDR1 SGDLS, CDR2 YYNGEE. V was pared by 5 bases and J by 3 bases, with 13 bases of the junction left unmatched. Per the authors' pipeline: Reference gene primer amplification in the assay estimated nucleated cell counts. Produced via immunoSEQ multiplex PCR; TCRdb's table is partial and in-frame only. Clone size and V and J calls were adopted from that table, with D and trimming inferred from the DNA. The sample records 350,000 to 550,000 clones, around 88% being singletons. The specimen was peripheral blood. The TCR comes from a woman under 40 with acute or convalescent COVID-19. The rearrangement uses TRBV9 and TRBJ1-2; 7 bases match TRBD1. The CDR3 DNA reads TGTGCCAGCAGGTCGGGACAGTCCCTACTCCACTATGGCTACACCTTC. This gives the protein CASRSGQSLLHYGYTF.